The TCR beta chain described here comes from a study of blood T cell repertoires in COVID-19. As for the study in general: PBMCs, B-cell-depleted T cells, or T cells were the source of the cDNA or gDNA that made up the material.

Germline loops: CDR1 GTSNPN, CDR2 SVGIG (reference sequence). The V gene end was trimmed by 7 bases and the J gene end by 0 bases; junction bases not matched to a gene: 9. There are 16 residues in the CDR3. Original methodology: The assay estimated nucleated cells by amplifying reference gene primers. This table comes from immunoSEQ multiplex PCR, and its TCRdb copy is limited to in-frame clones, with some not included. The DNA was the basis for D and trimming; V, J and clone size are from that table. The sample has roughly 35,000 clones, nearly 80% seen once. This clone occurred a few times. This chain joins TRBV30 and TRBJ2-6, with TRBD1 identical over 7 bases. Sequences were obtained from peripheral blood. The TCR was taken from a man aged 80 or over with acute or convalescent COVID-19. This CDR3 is CASKRGGGSGANVLTF. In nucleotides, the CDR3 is TGTGCCTCAAAGCGAGGGGGCGGCTCTGGGGCCAACGTCCTGACTTTC.